Shown below are 18 T cell receptor beta chains from a single sample sequenced in a study of cytomegalovirus exposure and HLA in healthy donors. This PCR relied on a set of 60 Vbeta primers and 13 Jbeta primers. The table came from immunoSEQ multiplex PCR; TCRdb's copy has only in-frame clones and leaves some out. The profile shows 150,000 to 200,000 clones, approximately 80% of them singletons. Source material: PBMCs. Source of these receptors: a woman aged 25 to 39 in good health and CMV-seronegative.

Worth noting for this clone: An end of the junction differs from the germline gene, which may be a read error. The chain recombines TRBV7-9 with TRBJ1-4; no reliable D call. Germline V gene data show CDR1 as SEHNR and CDR2 as FQNEAQ (reference sequence). The CDR3 length is 14 residues. CDR3 in amino acids: CSSSPGENNEKLFF. The CDR3 DNA reads as TGTTCCAGCAGCCCCGGGGAAAATAATGAAAAACTGTTTTTT.

The chain carries TRBV5-1 and TRBJ2-2, with a tentative D call TRBD2 (6 bases). Looked up from germline, CDR1 is SGHRS and CDR2 is YFSETQ. This CDR3 comprises 16 residues. Deletions cut 4 bases from V and 4 bases from J, with 17 bases between. The CDR3 coding sequence is TGCGCCAGCAGCGTGAGCCGCTTGGGGGGCACCGGGGAGCTGTTTTTT. It is translated as CASSVSRLGGTGELFF.

The rearrangement links TRBV6-6 to TRBJ2-3; maybe TRBD1 (6 bases). The length of the CDR3 is 16 residues. V lost 4 bases, J lost 2 bases, and 16 bases lay in between. Germline lookup yields CDR1 MNHNY and CDR2 SVGAGI (reference sequence). The CDR3 sequence: CASSSPLTGLTDTQYF. The CDR3 nucleotides are TGTGCCAGCAGTTCCCCCCTGACAGGACTCACAGATACGCAGTATTTT.

The V call is TRBV28, the J call TRBJ1-1; TRBD1 is a possible D gene (6 bases). CDR1 is MDHEN and CDR2 is SYDVKM in the germline V gene. The V end was cut by 2 bases, the J end by 6 bases, with 16 bases between. CDR3 length: 15 residues. CDR3 sequence: CASSLGQQGIPEAFF. The CDR3 coding sequence is TGTGCCAGCAGTTTAGGGCAGCAGGGGATTCCTGAAGCTTTCTTT.

This sequence joins TRBV6-4 and TRBJ2-1, with 8 positions matching TRBD2. This CDR3 is built from 13 residues. Germline CDR1 MRHNA, CDR2 SNTAGT. With V trimmed by 6 bases and J by 6 bases, 4 bases remained unmatched. The CDR3, as DNA: TGTGCCAGCAGCGGGGGGGCGGCCAATGAGCAGTTCTTC. Translated, it gives CASSGGAANEQFF.

V and J are TRBV28 and TRBJ2-2, with 9 bases that match TRBD2. This CDR3 is built from 16 residues. The ends lost 7 bases at V and 6 bases at J; junction bases unmatched: 12. Germline CDR1 MDHEN, CDR2 SYDVKM. This chain's CDR3 is CASTLIAGEGAGELFF. The CDR3, as DNA: TGTGCCAGCACGCTAATAGCGGGAGAAGGTGCCGGGGAGCTGTTTTTT.

The gene calls are TRBV19 and TRBJ1-2, with 7 positions matching TRBD1. The germline gives CDR1 LNHDA, CDR2 SQIVND (reference sequence). CDR3 length: 12 residues. Unmatched junction bases numbered 5, after V lost 7 bases and J lost 6 bases. DNA for the CDR3: TGTGCCAGTACTACAGGGGACGATGGCTACACCTTC. It specifies CASTTGDDGYTF.

J is TRBJ1-3 and V is TRBV15; TRBD1 matches 9 bases. The CDR3 extends over 15 amino acids. Per germline, CDR1 LNHNV and CDR2 YYDKDF (reference sequence). V was clipped by 1 base and J by 2 bases; unmatched bases: 0. The CDR3 DNA follows: TGTGCCACCAGCAGAGGGACAGGGGCTGGAAACACCATATATTTT. Its translation is CATSRGTGAGNTIYF.

The J gene is TRBJ2-1, the V gene TRBV7-2, with 8 bases aligning to TRBD1. In germline, CDR1 is SGHTA, CDR2 FQGNSA. This CDR3 is built from 13 residues. V dropped 5 bases and J dropped 8; count of bases not matched to a gene: 5. Written as DNA, the CDR3 is TGTGCCAGCAGCCAAAGGACAGGGCATGAGCAGTTCTTC. Amino acids: CASSQRTGHEQFF.

J is TRBJ2-3 and V is TRBV9; D may be TRBD1 (6 bases). Germline lookup yields CDR1 SGDLS and CDR2 YYNGEE. The CDR3 spans 16 residues. V was clipped by 0 bases and J by 5 bases, with 16 bases between them. CDR3 residues: CASSVVPGVAGDTQYF. CDR3 nucleotides: TGTGCCAGCAGCGTAGTGCCAGGGGTGGCGGGAGATACGCAGTATTTT.

The chain is built from TRBV7-6 and TRBJ2-2, with TRBD2 identical over 16 bases. Germline V gives CDR1 SGHVS, CDR2 FNYEAQ. This CDR3 has 19 amino acids. Unmatched junction bases numbered 8, after V lost 3 bases and J lost 4 bases. The CDR3: CASSFPGTSGGVLTGELFF. The DNA for the CDR3 is TGTGCCAGCAGCTTCCCCGGGACTAGCGGGGGGGTCCTCACCGGGGAGCTGTTTTTT.

The V call is TRBV19, the J call TRBJ2-3; 13 bases agree with TRBD2. The CDR3 length is 15 residues. Germline assignment: CDR1 LNHDA and CDR2 SQIVND (reference sequence). V lost 5 bases, J lost 8 bases, and 7 bases stayed unmatched. As DNA, the CDR3 is TGTGCCAGTAGTCCACTAGCGGGGGGGCCGGGTACGCAGTATTTT. It encodes CASSPLAGGPGTQYF.

The count of this clone is one. The chain recombines TRBV2 with TRBJ1-5, with TRBD1 identical over 11 bases. This CDR3 has 15 residues. From germline, CDR1 is SNHLY and CDR2 FYNNEI. V was clipped by 6 bases and J by 6 bases; unmatched bases: 7. The CDR3 DNA is TGTGCCAGCAGGTCTGGACAGGGGGCTGCTCAGCCCCAGCATTTT. Protein sequence: CASRSGQGAAQPQHF.

This chain connects TRBV5-1 to TRBJ2-7; 9 bases agree with TRBD2. The CDR3 has 17 amino acids. CDR1 and CDR2 from the germline V gene are SGHRS and YFSETQ. J gave up 0 bases and V 2 bases, and 9 bases lay outside the gene matches. The CDR3 protein is CASSFTTGLASSYEQYF. The DNA of the CDR3 is TGCGCCAGCAGCTTCACAACGGGACTAGCCTCCTCCTACGAGCAGTACTTC.

The genes are TRBV5-1 and TRBJ1-2; TRBD1 aligns across 9 bases. V dropped 3 bases and J dropped 8; count of bases not matched to a gene: 17. Germline V gene data show CDR1 as SGHRS and CDR2 as YFSETQ. The CDR3 covers 17 residues. The CDR3 region has the DNA TGCGCCAGCAGCTCGTCGTCCAGGGACAGGGTAGTGGGGGGCTACACCTTC. This translates into CASSSSSRDRVVGGYTF.

The chain has TRBV5-6 and TRBJ1-1; weak D call: TRBD1 (6 bases). CDR3 length: 15 amino acids. V was pared by 0 bases and J by 5 bases, with 14 bases between. CDR1 and CDR2 from the germline V gene are SGHDT and YYEEEE. CDR3 amino acids: CASSLVGEGETEAFF. DNA for the CDR3: TGTGCCAGCAGCTTGGTGGGCGAGGGGGAAACTGAAGCTTTCTTT.

This chain joins TRBV18 and TRBJ2-3, with 13 bases matching TRBD2. Germline lookup yields CDR1 KGHSH and CDR2 LQKENI. Trimming at V came to 2 bases and at J to 2 bases, leaving 10 bases not matched to a gene. The CDR3 contains 19 residues. The CDR3 here is CASSPEPGTSGDYTDTQYF. The CDR3 DNA sequence: TGTGCCAGCTCACCAGAGCCTGGGACTAGCGGGGACTACACAGATACGCAGTATTTT.

The chain links TRBV5-1 to TRBJ1-2; the match to TRBD1 covers 8 bases. Germline V gene sequence: CDR1 SGHRS, CDR2 YFSETQ. Trimming removed 0 bases from V and 3 bases from J; junction bases left unmatched: 4. There are 15 residues in the CDR3. CDR3 residues: CASSLETGAYYGYTF. CDR3 sequence (DNA): TGCGCCAGCAGCTTGGAGACAGGGGCGTACTATGGCTACACCTTC.